This passage covers 20 T cell receptor beta chains from one sample sequenced in a study of OX40 agonist ivuxolimab in advanced cancers. Method: immunoSEQ multiplex PCR; TCRdb's copy keeps in-frame clones and lacks some. Here the sample spans some 34,000 clones, roughly 83% being singletons. This sample comprised CD4+ or CD8+ T cells sorted from blood, obtained in a trial of the OX40 agonist ivuxolimab. Receptor source: an adult with an advanced solid tumor such as melanoma, head and neck, liver or kidney cancer.

A word on this clone: The identical CDR3 is also encoded by other nucleotide sequences in the sample. This rearrangement joins TRBV28 to TRBJ2-7; tentatively, D is TRBD2 (6 bases). V was pared by 5 bases and J by 1 base, with 9 bases between. Germline CDR1 MDHEN, CDR2 SYDVKM. There are 13 residues in the CDR3. The CDR3 coding sequence is TGTGCCAGCAGTCCGGGACTTTCCTACGAGCAGTACTTC. Its translation: CASSPGLSYEQYF.

V usage is TRBV4-3 and J usage is TRBJ2-7; 8 bases match TRBD1. CDR3 size: 18 residues. Germline trimming cut 2 bases from V and 5 bases from J; bases unmatched to any gene: 17. The germline V gene has CDR1 LGHNA and CDR2 YSLEER. CDR3 region: CASSQTSSPRPGGNEQYF. The CDR3 region has the DNA TGCGCCAGCAGCCAAACGTCCTCCCCGCGGCCAGGGGGCAACGAGCAGTACTTC.

The chain has TRBV7-2 and TRBJ1-2; no clear D gene. Between the trimmed V and J ends, which lost 5 bases and 5 bases, there was a span of 9 bases. CDR1 and CDR2 from the germline V gene are SGHTA and FQGNSA. The CDR3 has 12 amino acids. The CDR3 DNA sequence: TGTGCCAGCAGCGCGGGAACATATGGCTACACCTTC. Protein sequence: CASSAGTYGYTF.

The rearrangement joins TRBV28 to TRBJ2-1; 9 positions match TRBD2. CDR3 length equals 15 residues. V shed 6 bases and J 7 bases; nucleotides not matched to a gene: 10. Germline lookup yields CDR1 MDHEN and CDR2 SYDVKM. For the CDR3, the DNA is TGTGCCAGCAGGGTCAGTAGCGGGGGAATAAATGAGCAGTTCTTC. Its protein product is CASRVSSGGINEQFF.

The chain employs TRBV30 and TRBJ1-2; TRBD1 is a possible D gene (6 bases). Germline lookup yields CDR1 GTSNPN and CDR2 SVGIG (reference sequence). The CDR3 length is 16 residues. Between the trimmed V and J ends, which lost 1 base and 2 bases, there was a span of 17 bases. The DNA for the CDR3 is TGTGCCTGGAGTGGGGTGGTTGGACAGACAAACTATGGCTACACCTTC. It is translated as CAWSGVVGQTNYGYTF.

This clone has only one observation. The genes are TRBV11-2 and TRBJ1-1; 8 nucleotides line up with TRBD1. This CDR3 is built from 15 residues. Losses at the gene ends were 6 bases for V and 3 bases for J; bases not matched to a gene: 9. The germline gives CDR1 SGHAT, CDR2 FQNNGV. CDR3 sequence reads: CASRGNRGMYTEAFF. The CDR3 DNA reads as TGTGCCAGCAGGGGGAACAGGGGGATGTACACTGAAGCTTTCTTT.

The chain is built from TRBV13 and TRBJ1-2; the D is unclear. Germline loops: CDR1 PRHDT, CDR2 FYEKMQ (reference sequence). V dropped 0 bases and J dropped 5 bases, with 16 bases sitting between them. The CDR3 loop spans 16 amino acids. The CDR3 sequence: CASSLGSIGESYGYTF. CDR3 DNA: TGTGCCAGCAGCTTAGGCTCGATCGGCGAAAGTTATGGCTACACCTTC.

The gene calls are TRBV9 and TRBJ2-3; 10 bases line up with TRBD2. The germline gives CDR1 SGDLS, CDR2 YYNGEE. The CDR3 totals 17 residues. J was trimmed by 2 bases and V by 0 bases; bases with no gene match: 6. The CDR3 reads CASSVGVGTSVTDTQYF. The CDR3 DNA sequence: TGTGCCAGCAGCGTAGGGGTCGGGACTAGCGTCACAGATACGCAGTATTTT.

The rearrangement uses TRBV5-8 and TRBJ2-7, with TRBD1 identical over 8 bases. Germline V CDR1 and CDR2: SGHTS, YDEGEE. Losses at the gene ends were 2 bases for V and 5 bases for J; bases not matched to a gene: 18. This CDR3 contains 18 residues. CDR3 residues: CASSFVRDRRHFGDEQYF. DNA for the CDR3: TGTGCCAGCAGCTTCGTGAGGGACAGGAGGCACTTCGGCGACGAGCAGTACTTC.

The V and J genes are TRBV11-2 and TRBJ2-1; TRBD1 matches at 10 bases. Unmatched junction bases numbered 9, after V lost 1 base and J lost 9 bases. Germline-derived CDR1 and CDR2 are SGHAT and FQNNGV. The CDR3 is 16 amino acids. The CDR3 DNA reads as TGTGCCAGCAGCTTAGTTAGTTCGACAGGGGGCAGTGAGCAGTTCTTC. Translated, it gives CASSLVSSTGGSEQFF.

This clone was recorded once. The rearrangement joins TRBV30 to TRBJ2-3; 7 nucleotides match TRBD1. J gave up 4 bases and V 3 bases, and 10 bases lay outside the gene matches. The V gene's germline CDR1 is GTSNPN and CDR2 SVGIG (reference sequence). The CDR3 runs 15 residues. CDR3 coding DNA: TGTGCCTGGAGCCCGACAGGGTGGTGGGCAGATACGCAGTATTTT. It yields the protein CAWSPTGWWADTQYF.

The V and J genes are TRBV5-1 and TRBJ2-2; no clear D. In germline, CDR1 is SGHRS, CDR2 YFSETQ. Trimming stripped 5 bases from V and 0 bases from J, with 11 bases between. The CDR3 sequence is 15 residues long. The CDR3 region has the DNA TGCGCCAGCAGTCCTGGGTTCGCGAACACCGGGGAGCTGTTTTTT. Residues: CASSPGFANTGELFF.

CDR3 nucleotide sequence: TGCGCCAGCAGCTTGGAGGGACAGGGGCTCATCTACTCAGGTGGAGATACGCAGTATTTT. It specifies CASSLEGQGLIYSGGDTQYF. This chain uses TRBV5-1 with TRBJ2-3, with 10 bases that match TRBD1. The CDR3 is 20 amino acids. Germline V gives CDR1 SGHRS, CDR2 YFSETQ. The V gene end was trimmed by 0 bases and the J gene end by 5 bases; junction bases not matched to a gene: 18.

This sequence joins TRBV7-3 and TRBJ2-5, with TRBD2 matching over 11 bases. V was clipped by 5 bases and J by 5 bases; unmatched bases: 7. The CDR3 is 15 residues long. The germline V gene has CDR1 SGHTA and CDR2 FQGTGA. In DNA, the CDR3 is TGTGCCAGCAGCAAACTAGCGGGAGAATATGAGACCCAGTACTTC. Encoded protein: CASSKLAGEYETQYF. Based on the CDR3 plus reference TRBV7-3 and TRBJ2-5, the full variable domain is GAGVSQTPSNKVTEKGKYVELRCDPISGHTALYWYRQSLGQGPEFLIYFQGTGAADDSGLPNDRFFAVRPEGSVSTLKIQRTERGDSAVYLCASSKLAGEYETQYFGPGTRLLVL.

This clone appeared a single time. The chain links TRBV25-1 to TRBJ2-7, with a tentative D call TRBD2 (5 bases). This CDR3 is 11 amino acids long. The germline V and J ends were trimmed by 8 bases and 7 bases, with 12 bases remaining between them. Looked up from germline, CDR1 is MGHDK and CDR2 is SYGVNS. The CDR3 reads CASLGGLEQYF. The CDR3 region has the DNA TGTGCCAGCCTTGGAGGTTTGGAGCAGTACTTC.

J is TRBJ2-7 and V is TRBV9; 10 nucleotides line up with TRBD2. From germline, CDR1 is SGDLS and CDR2 YYNGEE. V was pared by 0 bases and J by 4 bases, with 16 bases of the junction left unmatched. The CDR3 contains 19 residues. The CDR3 loop is CASSVGPSGGPGSDYEQYF. As DNA, the CDR3 is TGTGCCAGCAGCGTAGGGCCTAGCGGGGGCCCAGGGTCTGATTACGAGCAGTACTTC.

The chain employs TRBV6-6 and TRBJ2-7; unclear D gene. The CDR3 totals 13 residues. Germline V gene lookup returns CDR1 MNHNY and CDR2 SVGAGI (reference sequence). Trimming took off 2 bases at V and 3 bases at J, with 8 bases between the two ends. The CDR3: CASSYGKGYEQYF. The CDR3 DNA sequence: TGTGCCAGCAGTTACGGGAAGGGCTACGAGCAGTACTTC.

This clone was found once. The J gene is TRBJ2-5, the V gene TRBV19; 9 nucleotides align to TRBD2. The V gene's germline CDR1 is LNHDA and CDR2 SQIVND (reference sequence). The V gene end was trimmed by 2 bases and the J gene end by 2 bases; junction bases not matched to a gene: 9. The CDR3 consists of 17 residues. The CDR3 here is CASSIISGLAGQETQYF. The CDR3 DNA is TGTGCCAGTAGTATAATTTCCGGGCTAGCGGGACAAGAGACCCAGTACTTC.

The chain has TRBV19 and TRBJ2-2; D uncertain. The CDR3 extends over 11 amino acids. V lost 7 bases and J lost 6, with 6 bases in between. The V gene's germline CDR1 is LNHDA and CDR2 SQIVND (reference sequence). CDR3 DNA: TGTGCCAGTACCTATGCCGGGGAGCTGTTTTTT. The encoded protein is CASTYAGELFF.

CDR3 sequence reads: CASSEYAGSYNEQFF. The CDR3 DNA reads TGTGCCAGCAGTGAATATGCGGGCTCCTACAATGAGCAGTTCTTC. This sequence joins TRBV6-1 and TRBJ2-1; D is perhaps TRBD2 (5 bases). With 2 bases removed from V and 0 bases from J, the gap between germline ends came to 8 bases. CDR3 length: 15 residues. Germline V gene data show CDR1 as MNHNS and CDR2 as SASEGT.